This T cell receptor (beta chain) stems from a study of human T cells and chemical hapten exposure. General observations from the study: Sensitization with DPC brought no change to TCRs above 1 in 1000 in frequency.

The CDR3 totals 17 residues. V was clipped by 4 bases and J by 7 bases; unmatched bases: 8. Germline V gene data show CDR1 as SGHNT and CDR2 as YYREEE (reference sequence). Time point meaning: healthy volunteer bleed at 6 weeks. The study extracted total RNA from unfractionated whole blood. This clonotype was seen at least ten times. Its antigen is currently unknown. TCRdb ran MiXCR on the RACE reads and lists one entry per CDR3 protein. The data contain some 40,000 distinct CDR3 sequences, around 3.6% of them singletons. This sequence originates from a human donor in good health. Some clones in this sample may be carry-over from other donors' samples. Sequenced: whole blood. The rearrangement uses TRBV5-4 and TRBJ2-2; 15 bases are shared with TRBD2. The CDR3 protein is CASSHGLAGGPGGELFF. The CDR3 coding sequence is TGTGCCAGCAGCCACGGACTAGCGGGAGGGCCCGGCGGGGAGCTGTTTTTT.